Listed below are T cell receptor beta chains from one sample, sequenced in a study of cytomegalovirus exposure and HLA in healthy donors. TCRdb's copy holds only in-frame clones and misses some; the assay was immunoSEQ multiplex PCR. This sample has about 180,000 clones; less than 85% occur once, and the top ten carry 1%. What was sequenced was PBMCs. Receptor source: a boy between 2 and 10 years old in good health and CMV-seronegative. Both conserved end residues are part of each CDR3. The order of the fields is J gene, clone size, D gene, V gene, CDR3 DNA, CDR3 protein. A D gene is named only where the DNA matches it firmly. The size of a clone is reported for some rows only, either as once, few or many, or as a class for expanded clones.

TRBJ2-6 | . | TRBD1 | TRBV18 | TGTGCCAGCTCACGGACAGGCCTCTCTGGGGCCAACGTCCTGACTTTC | CASSRTGLSGANVLTF
TRBJ1-2 | . | TRBD1 | TRBV19 | TGTGCCAGTAGTGCCGACAGGGATACAGTTGGCTACACCTTC | CASSADRDTVGYTF
TRBJ1-1 | . | . | TRBV6-5 | TGTGCCAGCAGGCGTCCCGGACAGAACACTGAAGCTTTCTTT | CASRRPGQNTEAFF
TRBJ1-2 | once | . | TRBV7-9 | TGTTCCAGCACCTTGATGGACAGCTATGGCTACACCTTC | CSSTLMDSYGYTF
TRBJ2-1 | once | TRBD2 | TRBV19 | TGTGCCAGTAGTATAGCGGGGAGGGCCGTGTATGAGCAGTTCTTC | CASSIAGRAVYEQFF
TRBJ1-5 | . | . | TRBV6-5 | TGTGCCAGCAGTTACGGTCGGTATCAGCCCCAGCATTTT | CASSYGRYQPQHF
TRBJ1-4 | . | TRBD1 | TRBV7-9 | TGTGCCAGCAGCCGCGGGACAGGGAATGAAAAACTGTTTTTT | CASSRGTGNEKLFF
TRBJ1-1 | . | TRBD1 | TRBV28 | TGTGCCAGCAGCTCCGACAGGGACACTGAAGCTTTCTTT | CASSSDRDTEAFF
TRBJ2-3 | . | TRBD2 | TRBV15 | TGTGCCACCAGCAGCTACCACGTGGAGGCTAGCGGGGGGGATACGCAGTATTTT | CATSSYHVEASGGDTQYF
TRBJ1-5 | . | TRBD1 | TRBV27 | TGTGCCAGCGGTGACAGGGGAGGCAATCAGCCCCAGCATTTT | CASGDRGGNQPQHF
TRBJ2-1 | . | . | TRBV2 | TGTGCCAGCAGTGATCGGAGTTACAATGAGCAGTTCTTC | CASSDRSYNEQFF
TRBJ1-2 | . | . | TRBV2 | TGTGCCAGCAGCGTTGTCAGGGGCGACTATGGCTACACCTTC | CASSVVRGDYGYTF
TRBJ1-1 | few | . | TRBV4-2 | TGTGCCAGCAGCCGGGACTCCAATCTGAACACTGAAGCTTTCTTT | CASSRDSNLNTEAFF
TRBJ2-6 | . | . | TRBV30 | TGTGCCGTGTCCATACTACTAACCTCTGGGGCCAACGTCCTGACTTTC | CAVSILLTSGANVLTF
TRBJ2-1 | . | . | TRBV6-1 | TGTGCCAGCACCGCCGAGGTGATCTCCTACAATGAGCAGTTCTTC | CASTAEVISYNEQFF
TRBJ1-3 | . | . | TRBV6-1 | TGTGCCAGCAGGGAACATCTGCGCTCTGGAAACACCATATATTTT | CASREHLRSGNTIYF
TRBJ2-5 | . | . | TRBV19 | TGTGCCAGTAGTATGAACTGGGGGGGCCCCGCGAAGGAGACCCAGTACTTC | CASSMNWGGPAKETQYF
TRBJ1-5 | few | . | TRBV6-1 | TGTGCCAGCAGTGGACAGGTAAACAATCAGCCCCAGCATTTT | CASSGQVNNQPQHF
TRBJ2-1 | . | TRBD2 | TRBV28 | TGTGCCAGCAGCTTTGGACTAGCGGGAGGGGATGATGAGCAGTTCTTC | CASSFGLAGGDDEQFF
TRBJ2-7 | . | TRBD2 | TRBV5-1 | TGCGCCAGCAGCGCACTAGGACTAGCGGTCTCCTACGAGCAGTACTTC | CASSALGLAVSYEQYF
TRBJ1-1 | once | . | TRBV27 | TGTGCCAGCAGTTTAGGGGGGGCGTACACTGAAGCTTTCTTT | CASSLGGAYTEAFF
TRBJ2-5 | . | . | TRBV20-1 | TGCAGTGCTAGAACGGTCGAGACCCAGTACTTC | CSARTVETQYF
TRBJ2-5 | . | TRBD2 | TRBV7-2 | TGTGCCAGCAGCCCCGGACTAGCGGGGGGGCGGGTAAAGACCCAGTACTTC | CASSPGLAGGRVKTQYF
TRBJ1-1 | . | TRBD1 | TRBV30 | TGTGCCTGGAGTCTGACAGGGATGAACACTGAAGCTTTCTTT | CAWSLTGMNTEAFF
TRBJ1-2 | . | TRBD1 | TRBV5-4 | TGTGCCAGCAGCTCCGGACAGGGGGATGGCTACACCTTC | CASSSGQGDGYTF
TRBJ2-2 | . | TRBD2 | TRBV2 | TGTGCCGGCAGCGGGAGAGCGAACACCGGGGAGCTGTTTTTT | CAGSGRANTGELFF
TRBJ2-1 | few | TRBD2 | TRBV6-4 | TGTGCCAGCAGTGCGGGACTAGCGGCACATGAGCAGTTCTTC | CASSAGLAAHEQFF